This TCR beta chain was obtained from a study of blood T cells in healthy people across ages. The study's findings and limits: One million T cells yielded diversity estimates that were considered underestimates. Both naive CD4+ cell counts and diversity were greater in long-lived donors than in aged donors.

The junction had 11 bases not matched to a gene; V was cut back by 6 bases and J by 4 bases. CDR1 and CDR2 (germline): KGHDR, SFDVKD. The CDR3 is 17 residues long. To note about this clonotype: Its antigen remains unknown.

Those donating, healthy Caucasian individuals from Russia, were aged roughly 6 to 100. Isolation per sample recovered at least 7 million PBMCs. A second PCR, run for 7 to 11 cycles, used a sample-barcoded 5' primer plus a J-beta primer mix. TCRdb ran MiXCR on the 5' RACE reads and lists one entry per CDR3 protein. The sample contains about 580,000 distinct CDR3 sequences, roughly 48% of which appear only once. The chain employs TRBV24-1 and TRBJ2-1; the match to TRBD2 covers 10 bases. This clonotype originated in a man older than 75 in good health. The sequenced sample was blood. The CDR3 here is CATSTGGAGGPYNEQFF. DNA of the CDR3: TGTGCCACCAGTACAGGGGGAGCGGGAGGGCCGTACAATGAGCAGTTCTTC.